These 23 T cell receptor beta chains share one sample of origin, sequenced in a study of neoadjuvant anti-PD-1 for oral cavity cancer. Data came from immunoSEQ multiplex PCR; TCRdb stores just in-frame clones and leaves some out. Of 65,000 to 95,000 clones listed, around 80% are singletons. Source: PBMCs, taken before nivolumab (anti-PD-1) treatment. These TCRs come from a person between 35 and 79 years old with oral cavity squamous cell carcinoma.

V gene TRBV25-1 combines with J gene TRBJ1-2; D remains unclear. Trimming pared 4 bases from V and 7 bases from J, leaving 7 bases between. Germline V gives CDR1 MGHDK, CDR2 SYGVNS. This CDR3 has 11 amino acids. The DNA of the CDR3 is TGTGCCAGCAGTGGAGGAGGTGGCTACACCTTC. Translating it yields CASSGGGGYTF.

This chain connects TRBV2 to TRBJ2-5; D may be TRBD1 (5 bases). The length of the CDR3 is 12 residues. Looked up from germline, CDR1 is SNHLY and CDR2 is FYNNEI. Trimming cost V 8 bases and J 5 bases, with 12 bases left between them. The CDR3 sequence: CASGAVGETQYF. CDR3 coding DNA: TGTGCCAGCGGGGCTGTGGGGGAGACCCAGTACTTC.

V is TRBV10-1 and J is TRBJ1-3; D unresolved. Germline V CDR1 and CDR2: WNHNN, SYGVQD (reference sequence). The V and J ends lost 0 bases and 3 bases respectively, with 9 bases between them. The CDR3 runs to 15 residues. In DNA form, the CDR3 reads TGCGCCAGCAGTGAGTCCATGGCAAGTGGAAACACCATATATTTT. It translates to CASSESMASGNTIYF.

Of note for this clone: The junction and the germline gene differ at one end; a read error may be behind it. The rearrangement joins TRBV5-5 to TRBJ1-1, with TRBD1 as a possible D gene (6 bases). The V gene's germline CDR1 is SGHKS and CDR2 YYEKEE (reference sequence). The CDR3 is made up of 13 amino acids. The CDR3: CAGSFWGATEAFF. The CDR3 DNA sequence: TGTGCCGGCAGCTTTTGGGGGGCCACTGAAGCTTTCTTT. The variable domain in full, completed from reference TRBV5-5 and TRBJ1-1, reads DAGVTQSPTHLIKTRGQQVTLRCSPISGHKSVSWYQQVLGQGPQFIFQYYEKEERGRGNFPDRFSARQFPNYSSELNVNALLLGDSALYLCAGSFWGATEAFFGQGTRLTVV.

The chain employs TRBV14 and TRBJ2-7; D is unresolved. V lost 0 bases and J 2 bases, leaving 17 bases between the germline ends. The CDR3 has 17 residues. CDR1 is SGHDN and CDR2 is FVKESK in the germline V gene. Here the CDR3 reads CASSQDVVGEDTYEQYF. CDR3 in DNA: TGTGCCAGCAGCCAAGATGTAGTTGGTGAGGATACCTACGAGCAGTACTTC.

The table lists this clone with a few counts. The chain couples TRBV11-2 to TRBJ1-2; TRBD1 matches at 8 bases. The V and J ends lost 1 base and 8 bases, in that order; junction bases with no gene match: 6. This CDR3 region has 14 residues. The germline CDR1 and CDR2 sequences are SGHAT and FQNNGV. The CDR3 DNA follows: TGTGCCAGCAGCTTAGGGGGACAGGTTGAAGGCTACACCTTC. Its protein is CASSLGGQVEGYTF.

This sequence joins TRBV7-6 and TRBJ2-5, with D tentatively TRBD2 (6 bases). Trimming left V 0 bases short and J 4 bases short, with 12 bases between. Germline loops: CDR1 SGHVS, CDR2 FNYEAQ. CDR3 length equals 15 residues. CDR3 sequence: CASSLATRGIETQYF. The CDR3 region has the DNA TGTGCCAGCAGCTTAGCGACCCGCGGGATAGAGACCCAGTACTTC. Full variable domain (missing parts from reference TRBV7-6 and TRBJ2-5): GAGVSQSPRYKVTKRGQDVALRCDPISGHVSLYWYRQALGQGPEFLTYFNYEAQQDKSGLPNDRFSAERPEGSISTLTIQRTEQRDSAMYRCASSLATRGIETQYFGPGTRLLVL.

The table lists this clone with a few counts. The chain is built from TRBV14 and TRBJ2-7; D call uncertain. V lost 0 bases and J lost 7, with 7 bases in between. The CDR3 loop spans 12 amino acids. Germline CDR1 and CDR2: SGHDN and FVKESK. The CDR3 DNA is TGTGCCAGCAGCCAAGAAGTTGGGGAGCAGTACTTC. This gives the protein CASSQEVGEQYF.

This chain uses TRBV6-5 with TRBJ2-1; no definite D call. This CDR3 is 13 amino acids long. The ends were cut back, 0 bases at V and 7 bases at J, with 7 bases in the middle. The germline CDR1 and CDR2 sequences are MNHEY and SVGAGI. The CDR3 sequence: CASSYSIWNEQFF. Written as DNA, the CDR3 is TGTGCCAGCAGTTACTCGATCTGGAATGAGCAGTTCTTC.

This chain connects TRBV11-2 to TRBJ2-3; D perhaps matches TRBD1 (5 bases). V was cut by 5 bases and J by 2 bases, with 14 bases left in between. The CDR3 has 15 amino acids. Germline values: CDR1 SGHAT, CDR2 FQNNGV. CDR3 coding DNA: TGTGCCAGCAGCAGGGGCGAGGTAGTCACAGATACGCAGTATTTT. This sequence encodes CASSRGEVVTDTQYF.

The chain recombines TRBV5-1 with TRBJ2-1, with TRBD2 matching 10 bases. Germline loops: CDR1 SGHRS, CDR2 YFSETQ. With 4 bases clipped from V and 6 bases from J, the junction kept 4 bases outside the gene matches. The CDR3 covers 14 residues. CDR3 DNA sequence: TGCGCCAGCAGCGTCGGACTAGCGGCCAATGAGCAGTTCTTC. This gives the protein CASSVGLAANEQFF.

V usage is TRBV2 and J usage is TRBJ1-1; D ambiguous. The CDR3 runs to 14 residues. V lost 7 bases, J lost 0 bases, and 12 bases lay in between. In germline, CDR1 is SNHLY, CDR2 FYNNEI. In nucleotides, the CDR3 is TGTGCCAGCACCCTGACCCTACTGAACACTGAAGCTTTCTTT. Residues: CASTLTLLNTEAFF.

The chain links TRBV9 to TRBJ2-5; D is possibly TRBD1 (7 bases). Trimming stripped 5 bases from V and 1 base from J, with 18 bases between. The CDR3 totals 16 residues. Germline assignment: CDR1 SGDLS and CDR2 YYNGEE. In nucleotides, the CDR3 is TGTGCCAGCAGTCAAACCCCCCAGGGGGGCCAAGAGACCCAGTACTTC. This gives the protein CASSQTPQGGQETQYF.

This rearrangement joins TRBV20-1 to TRBJ1-1; D remains unclear. The CDR3 is 11 amino acids. The V gene's germline CDR1 is DFQATT and CDR2 SNEGSKA (reference sequence). Trimming shortened V by 6 bases and J by 2 bases, and 7 bases separated the two germline ends. The CDR3 DNA follows: TGCAGTGCCATCTTAAACACTGAAGCTTTCTTT. Protein: CSAILNTEAFF.

This chain connects TRBV6-6 to TRBJ2-5, with unresolved D. The CDR3 contains 15 residues. With 8 bases removed from V and 1 base from J, the gap between germline ends came to 17 bases. In germline, CDR1 is MNHNY, CDR2 SVGAGI (reference sequence). CDR3 sequence (DNA): TGTGCCAGCTTAAATCCCGCGGAGCCCCAAGAGACCCAGTACTTC. Protein: CASLNPAEPQETQYF.

J is TRBJ1-5 and V is TRBV6-1; 11 bases line up with TRBD1. J gave up 1 base and V 2 bases, and 4 bases lay outside the gene matches. The CDR3 has 17 amino acids. Germline V gives CDR1 MNHNS, CDR2 SASEGT. The CDR3 protein is CASSEKGQGVSNQPQHF. CDR3 DNA sequence: TGTGCCAGCAGTGAAAAGGGACAGGGGGTGAGCAATCAGCCCCAGCATTTT.

The chain employs TRBV7-9 and TRBJ2-7; D ambiguous. V lost 5 bases to trimming and J lost 4 bases, with 9 bases between them. The CDR3 has 12 residues. In germline, CDR1 is SEHNR, CDR2 FQNEAQ (reference sequence). The CDR3 sequence is CASSRSQYEQYF. CDR3 DNA sequence: TGTGCCAGCAGCCGTAGCCAATACGAGCAGTACTTC.

The sample holds a few counts of this clone. The rearrangement joins TRBV6-1 to TRBJ2-3, with no clear D. This CDR3 contains 13 residues. Germline V gene lookup returns CDR1 MNHNS and CDR2 SASEGT. V lost 3 bases to trimming and J lost 2 bases, with 6 bases between them. Written as DNA, the CDR3 is TGTGCCAGCAGTGACAGGATCACAGATACGCAGTATTTT. Encoded protein: CASSDRITDTQYF.

V is TRBV7-3 and J is TRBJ1-1, with D possibly matching TRBD1 (6 bases). The germline gives CDR1 SGHTA, CDR2 FQGTGA. V was clipped by 5 bases and J by 4 bases, with 11 bases between them. There are 13 residues in the CDR3. In DNA, the CDR3 is TGTGCCAGCAGCCCAAGGGGGTTCACTGAAGCTTTCTTT. Translating it yields CASSPRGFTEAFF.

The CDR3 spells CASSEHTTRGAFF. The CDR3 DNA follows: TGTGCCAGCAGTGAACACACAACCCGCGGAGCTTTCTTT. The chain employs TRBV6-1 and TRBJ1-1; no reliable D call. CDR3 length equals 13 residues. The ends were cut back, 2 bases at V and 10 bases at J, with 14 bases in the middle. Germline CDR1 is MNHNS and CDR2 is SASEGT.

This clone was detected a few times. The J gene is TRBJ1-5, the V gene TRBV10-1, with a tentative D call TRBD1 (5 bases). Per germline, CDR1 WNHNN and CDR2 SYGVQD (reference sequence). V lost 3 bases, J lost 4 bases, and 7 bases lay in between. The CDR3 contains 13 residues. CDR3 DNA sequence: TGCGCCAGCAGTGACCGGGGGAATCAGCCCCAGCATTTT. Translating gives CASSDRGNQPQHF.

This rearrangement joins TRBV7-2 to TRBJ2-5; D gene ambiguous. Trimming left V 3 bases short and J 4 bases short, with 6 bases between. Germline CDR1 SGHTA, CDR2 FQGNSA. The CDR3 spans 12 residues. CDR3 loop: CASSFGVETQYF. CDR3 sequence (DNA): TGTGCCAGCAGCTTTGGGGTAGAGACCCAGTACTTC.

The chain employs TRBV28 and TRBJ2-2; D gene unclear. This CDR3 spans 11 amino acids. V was cut by 3 bases and J by 9 bases, with 5 bases left in between. CDR1 and CDR2 from the germline V gene are MDHEN and SYDVKM. DNA for the CDR3: TGTGCCAGCAGTTTCAGGAGGGAGCTGTTTTTT. This sequence encodes CASSFRRELFF.